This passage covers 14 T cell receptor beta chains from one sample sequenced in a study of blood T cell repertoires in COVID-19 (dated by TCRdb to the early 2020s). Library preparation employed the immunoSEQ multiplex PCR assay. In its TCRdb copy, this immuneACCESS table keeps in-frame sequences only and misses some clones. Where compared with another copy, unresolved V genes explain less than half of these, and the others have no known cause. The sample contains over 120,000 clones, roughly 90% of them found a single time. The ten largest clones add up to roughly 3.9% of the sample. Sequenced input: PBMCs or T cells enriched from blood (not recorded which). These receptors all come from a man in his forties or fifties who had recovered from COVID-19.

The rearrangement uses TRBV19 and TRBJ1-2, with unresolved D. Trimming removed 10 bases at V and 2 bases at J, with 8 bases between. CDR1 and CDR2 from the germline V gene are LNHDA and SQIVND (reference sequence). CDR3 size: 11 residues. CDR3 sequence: CATDTNYGYTF. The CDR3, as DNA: TGTGCCACCGACACAAACTATGGCTACACCTTC. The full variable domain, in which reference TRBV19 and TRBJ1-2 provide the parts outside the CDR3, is DGGITQSPKYLFRKEGQNVTLSCEQNLNHDAMYWYRQDPGQGLRLIYYSQIVNDFQKGDIAEGYSVSREKKESFPLTVTSAQKNPTAFYLCATDTNYGYTFGSGTRLTVV.

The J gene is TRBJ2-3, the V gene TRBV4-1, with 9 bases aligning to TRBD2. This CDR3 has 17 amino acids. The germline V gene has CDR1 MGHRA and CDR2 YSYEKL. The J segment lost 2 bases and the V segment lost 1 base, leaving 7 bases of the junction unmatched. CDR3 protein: CASSQVRLADNTDTQYF. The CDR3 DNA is TGCGCCAGCAGCCAAGTGAGACTAGCGGATAACACAGATACGCAGTATTTT.

CDR3 DNA: TGTGCCAGCAGTGTACTAGGGTCCACAGGGGTCGGGGAGCTGTTTTTT. Its translation: CASSVLGSTGVGELFF. V and J are TRBV6-2 or TRBV6-3 and TRBJ2-2; 7 nucleotides agree with TRBD1. The CDR3 is 16 residues long. Germline V CDR1 and CDR2: MNHEY, SVGEGT. Germline trimming cut 5 bases from V and 7 bases from J; bases unmatched to any gene: 13.

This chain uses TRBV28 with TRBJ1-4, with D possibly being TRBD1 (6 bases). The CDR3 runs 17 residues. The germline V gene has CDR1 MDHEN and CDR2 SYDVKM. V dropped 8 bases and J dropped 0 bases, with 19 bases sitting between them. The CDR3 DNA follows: TGTGCCAGCGACATAGGGGGTTTTGCCACAACTAATGAAAAACTGTTTTTT. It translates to CASDIGGFATTNEKLFF.

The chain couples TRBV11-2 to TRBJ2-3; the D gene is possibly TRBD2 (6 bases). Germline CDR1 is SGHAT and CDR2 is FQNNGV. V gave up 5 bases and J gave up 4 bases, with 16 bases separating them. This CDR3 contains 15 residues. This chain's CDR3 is CASSRSRRGADTQYF. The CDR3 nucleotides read TGTGCCAGCAGCCGGTCCCGCCGCGGGGCAGATACGCAGTATTTT.

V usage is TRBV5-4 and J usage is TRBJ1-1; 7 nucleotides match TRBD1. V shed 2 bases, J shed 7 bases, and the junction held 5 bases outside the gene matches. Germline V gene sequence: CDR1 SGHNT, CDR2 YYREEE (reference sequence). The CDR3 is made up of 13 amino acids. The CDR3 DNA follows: TGTGCCAGCAGCTTCGACAGGGAGGATGAAGCTTTCTTT. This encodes CASSFDREDEAFF.

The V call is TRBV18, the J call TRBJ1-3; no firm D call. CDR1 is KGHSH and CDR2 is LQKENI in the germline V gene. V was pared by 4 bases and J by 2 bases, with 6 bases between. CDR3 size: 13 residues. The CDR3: CASSQSAGNTIYF. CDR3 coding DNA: TGTGCCAGCTCACAGAGCGCTGGAAACACCATATATTTT.

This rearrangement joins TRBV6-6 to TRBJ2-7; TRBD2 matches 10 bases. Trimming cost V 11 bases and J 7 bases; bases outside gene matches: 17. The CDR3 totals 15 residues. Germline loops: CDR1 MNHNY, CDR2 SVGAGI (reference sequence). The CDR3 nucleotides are TGTGCCTCCCAGGGGGGACTAGCGTACGAGGGGGAGCAGTACTTC. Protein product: CASQGGLAYEGEQYF.

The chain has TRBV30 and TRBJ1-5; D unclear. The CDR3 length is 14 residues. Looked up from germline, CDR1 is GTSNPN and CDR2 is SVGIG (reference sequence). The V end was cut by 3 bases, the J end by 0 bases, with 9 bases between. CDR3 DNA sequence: TGTGCCTGGAGCTCACAGTATAGCAATCAGCCCCAGCATTTT. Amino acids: CAWSSQYSNQPQHF.

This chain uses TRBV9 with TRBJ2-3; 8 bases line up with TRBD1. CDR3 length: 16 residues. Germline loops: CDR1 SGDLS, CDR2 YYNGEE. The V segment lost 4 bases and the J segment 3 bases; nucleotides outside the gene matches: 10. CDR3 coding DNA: TGTGCCAGCAGCCCAGGGGGCGGGGTCCGGACAGATACGCAGTATTTT. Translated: CASSPGGGVRTDTQYF.

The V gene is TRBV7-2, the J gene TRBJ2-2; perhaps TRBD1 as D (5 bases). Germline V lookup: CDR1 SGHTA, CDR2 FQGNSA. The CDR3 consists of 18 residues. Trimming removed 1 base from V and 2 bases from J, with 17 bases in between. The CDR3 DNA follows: TGTGCCAGCAGCTTAGAGAGAGTTGGGCAGGGCAACACCGGGGAGCTGTTTTTT. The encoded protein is CASSLERVGQGNTGELFF. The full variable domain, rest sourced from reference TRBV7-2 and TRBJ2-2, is GAGVSQSPSNKVTEKGKDVELRCDPISGHTALYWYRQSLGQGLEFLIYFQGNSAPDKSGLPSDRFSAERTGGSVSTLTIQRTQQEDSAVYLCASSLERVGQGNTGELFFGEGSRLTVL.

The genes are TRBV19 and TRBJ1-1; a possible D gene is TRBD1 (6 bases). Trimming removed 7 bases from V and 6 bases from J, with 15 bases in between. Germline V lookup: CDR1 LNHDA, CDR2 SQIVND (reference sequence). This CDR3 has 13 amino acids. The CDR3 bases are TGTGCCAGTAAGACAGGAGTCTACTCTGAAGCTTTCTTT. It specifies CASKTGVYSEAFF.

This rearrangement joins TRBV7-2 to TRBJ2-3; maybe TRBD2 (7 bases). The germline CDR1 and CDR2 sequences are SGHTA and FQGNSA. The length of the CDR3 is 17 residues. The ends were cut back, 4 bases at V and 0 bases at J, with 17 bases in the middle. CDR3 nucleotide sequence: TGTGCCAGCAGCTCAAGTGGGGGGGCTGCTAGCACAGATACGCAGTATTTT. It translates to CASSSSGGAASTDTQYF.

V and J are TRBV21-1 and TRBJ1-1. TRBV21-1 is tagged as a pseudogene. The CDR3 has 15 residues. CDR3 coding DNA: TGTGCCAGCAGCAAGAAGGAGGCCATGAACACTGAAGCTTTCTTT. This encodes CASSKKEAMNTEAFF.